This entry is about one TCR beta chain. The antigen is undetermined. This specimen belongs to a study of cytomegalovirus exposure and HLA in healthy donors. Study information: T cells numbering approximately 170 million yielded 95 million to 140 million unique TCR beta sequences in an earlier analysis. Study outcomes and limitations: TRBV6-2, TRBV6-3 and other indistinguishable V segments were excluded. In a later analysis, HLA-associated beta chains showed higher expansion and lower generation probabilities than comparable chains. In a later analysis, at a false discovery rate of 0.05, 15,000 to 20,000 TCR beta sequences matched HLA alleles.

J was trimmed by 4 bases and V by 1 base; bases with no gene match: 4. The CDR3 is made up of 15 amino acids. CDR1 is SGHVS and CDR2 is FNYEAQ in the germline V gene. PCR primers comprised 60 Vbeta and 13 Jbeta primers. TCRdb keeps only in-frame clones here, not all; method: immunoSEQ multiplex PCR. The sample includes tens of thousands of clones, 82% seen only once; the top ten take 3% to 3.5%. The chain is built from TRBV7-6 and TRBJ1-5, with TRBD1 matching over 7 bases. Sequencing input: PBMCs. This TCR came from a man aged 25 to 40 in good health and CMV-seropositive. CDR3 coding DNA: TGTGCCAGCAGCTTAGGACAGGGCCAAAATCAGCCCCAGCATTTT. Protein sequence: CASSLGQGQNQPQHF.